Listed here are 20 T cell receptor beta chains from one sample, sequenced in a study of T cells after yellow fever vaccination. TCRdb called the 5' RACE reads again in MiXCR, with one record for every CDR3 protein. This table has around 310,000 distinct CDR3 sequences, about 4% appearing once. The sequences come from PBMCs, collected 5 days after the yellow fever booster vaccination. The receptors shown here come from a man aged 18 to 30 who received the YFV17D yellow fever vaccine.

This clonotype was detected ten times or more. The J gene is TRBJ1-4, the V gene TRBV20-1; D possibly corresponds to TRBD1 (5 bases). The V end was cut by 2 bases, the J end by 5 bases, with 9 bases between. Germline values: CDR1 DFQATT, CDR2 SNEGSKA (reference sequence). The length of the CDR3 is 13 residues. CDR3 bases: TGCAGTGCTAGACGACAGCCGAATGAAAAACTGTTTTTT. This sequence encodes CSARRQPNEKLFF.

This clonotype has more than one count but fewer than ten. V and J are TRBV7-3 and TRBJ2-7; tentative D call: TRBD2 (5 bases). Germline assignment: CDR1 SGHTA and CDR2 FQGTGA. Trimming shortened V by 3 bases and J by 5 bases, and 14 bases separated the two germline ends. The CDR3 is made up of 14 amino acids. This CDR3 reads CASSFFGNSHEQYF. As DNA, the CDR3 is TGTGCCAGCAGCTTCTTCGGGAATTCCCACGAGCAGTACTTC.

CDR3 bases: TGTGCCAGCACCGAACCATGGACTGGCGAAAAACTGTTTTTT. Translating it yields CASTEPWTGEKLFF. This rearrangement joins TRBV6-6 to TRBJ1-4; D is undetermined. With 7 bases removed from V and 8 bases from J, the gap between germline ends came to 17 bases. Germline values: CDR1 MNHNY, CDR2 SVGAGI (reference sequence). The CDR3 totals 14 residues.

The chain recombines TRBV20-1 with TRBJ2-3; no clear D gene. The CDR3 length is 15 residues. Trimming stripped 2 bases from V and 0 bases from J, with 12 bases between. Germline V lookup: CDR1 DFQATT, CDR2 SNEGSKA (reference sequence). CDR3 loop: CSARPRRSSTDTQYF. Written as DNA, the CDR3 is TGCAGTGCTAGACCCCGAAGGTCTAGCACAGATACGCAGTATTTT.

The chain links TRBV9 to TRBJ2-5, with 8 positions matching TRBD1. This CDR3 contains 15 residues. V gave up 4 bases and J gave up 4 bases; unmatched junction bases: 9. CDR1 is SGDLS and CDR2 is YYNGEE in the germline V gene. The CDR3 DNA is TGTGCCAGCAGCCCGCGGACAGGGATCCCAGAGACCCAGTACTTC. Protein product: CASSPRTGIPETQYF.

The genes are TRBV5-1 and TRBJ2-5, with D perhaps TRBD1 or TRBD2 (6 bases each). Germline CDR1 SGHRS, CDR2 YFSETQ. V was cut by 6 bases and J by 2 bases, with 14 bases left in between. There are 14 residues in the CDR3. CDR3 protein: CASKADSGQETQYF. CDR3 sequence (DNA): TGCGCCAGCAAGGCGGACAGCGGGCAAGAGACCCAGTACTTC.

In this sample, this clonotype turned up a few times. This chain uses TRBV6-2 or TRBV6-3 with TRBJ1-5; possible D gene TRBD1, 6 bases. The CDR3 runs 18 residues. Trimming removed 2 bases at V and 1 base at J, with 18 bases between. The V gene's germline CDR1 is MNHEY and CDR2 SVGEGT. This CDR3 reads CASSYPQGAGASNQPQHF. The DNA of the CDR3 is TGTGCCAGCAGTTACCCCCAAGGCGCGGGGGCGAGCAATCAGCCCCAGCATTTT.

This clonotype was detected ten times or more. The genes are TRBV5-5 and TRBJ1-6, with D perhaps matching TRBD1 (6 bases). Germline V lookup: CDR1 SGHKS, CDR2 YYEKEE (reference sequence). This CDR3 region has 14 residues. Trimming removed 4 bases at V and 9 bases at J, with 14 bases between. The chain's CDR3 is CASSNSWDTSPLHF. CDR3 DNA: TGTGCCAGCAGCAACTCCTGGGACACTTCACCCCTCCACTTT.

This chain links TRBV6-4 with TRBJ2-5; the match to TRBD1 covers 9 bases. V was pared by 3 bases and J by 5 bases, with 7 bases of the junction left unmatched. The CDR3 extends over 15 amino acids. Germline V gene data show CDR1 as MRHNA and CDR2 as SNTAGT. Here the CDR3 reads CASSEGGTGWETQYF. The CDR3 DNA is TGTGCCAGCAGTGAAGGAGGGACAGGGTGGGAGACCCAGTACTTC.

This clonotype appeared a few times. V usage is TRBV4-1 and J usage is TRBJ1-2; the match to TRBD1 covers 8 bases. The CDR3 loop spans 14 amino acids. Germline CDR1 MGHRA, CDR2 YSYEKL. The ends lost 6 bases at V and 2 bases at J; junction bases unmatched: 5. The CDR3 loop is CASRVNRGNYGYTF. The CDR3 DNA follows: TGCGCCAGCAGGGTTAACAGGGGGAACTATGGCTACACCTTC.

This clonotype was detected a few times. V and J are TRBV5-1 and TRBJ2-5; 9 positions agree with TRBD2. The CDR3 is 16 amino acids. CDR1 and CDR2 from the germline V gene are SGHRS and YFSETQ. Trimming took 6 bases from V and 0 from J; bases not matched to a gene: 9. The CDR3 spells CASIGGAGGYQETQYF. In nucleotides, the CDR3 is TGCGCCAGCATCGGAGGGGCGGGAGGGTACCAAGAGACCCAGTACTTC.

The chain couples TRBV5-1 to TRBJ2-1; 7 positions match TRBD1. The CDR3 contains 13 residues. The germline gives CDR1 SGHRS, CDR2 YFSETQ. V trimming: 4 bases; J trimming: 8 bases; junction bases outside the gene matches: 6. CDR3: CASSGYRGDEQFF. In nucleotides, the CDR3 is TGCGCCAGCAGCGGGTACAGGGGCGATGAGCAGTTCTTC.

The chain joins TRBV7-2 to TRBJ2-7; TRBD2 matches 9 bases. Per germline, CDR1 SGHTA and CDR2 FQGNSA. This CDR3 has 16 residues. Losses at the gene ends were 5 bases for V and 6 bases for J; bases not matched to a gene: 14. The CDR3 is CASSLSWLAGKGEQYF. For the CDR3, the DNA is TGTGCCAGCAGCCTAAGTTGGCTAGCGGGGAAGGGCGAGCAGTACTTC.

The sample holds a few counts of this clonotype. The chain links TRBV28 to TRBJ1-6; the D gene is possibly TRBD1 (5 bases). This CDR3 is 14 amino acids long. V lost 6 bases, J lost 6 bases, and 12 bases lay in between. The germline gives CDR1 MDHEN, CDR2 SYDVKM. CDR3 protein: CASRGDRANSPLHF. DNA of the CDR3: TGTGCCAGCAGGGGGGACCGGGCTAATTCACCCCTCCACTTT.

This clonotype was detected ten times or more. This rearrangement joins TRBV5-1 to TRBJ1-1; the match to TRBD1 covers 7 bases. Trimming removed 1 base from V and 1 base from J; junction bases left unmatched: 1. The CDR3 loop spans 14 amino acids. Germline V gene sequence: CDR1 SGHRS, CDR2 YFSETQ. Here the CDR3 reads CASSLQGGNTEAFF. CDR3 DNA sequence: TGCGCCAGCAGCTTGCAGGGGGGGAACACTGAAGCTTTCTTT.

This clonotype was observed a handful of times. This rearrangement joins TRBV5-6 to TRBJ2-5; D is possibly TRBD1 or TRBD2 (5 bases each). V was clipped by 3 bases and J by 0 bases, with 15 bases between them. Germline CDR1 reads SGHDT; CDR2 reads YYEEEE. CDR3 size: 16 residues. The CDR3 nucleotides read TGTGCCAGCAGCTCCCGGACCGGGACCGACCAAGAGACCCAGTACTTC. Protein sequence: CASSSRTGTDQETQYF.

This clonotype occurred a few times. The chain recombines TRBV5-1 with TRBJ1-1, with D uncertain. CDR3 size: 13 residues. The V gene's germline CDR1 is SGHRS and CDR2 YFSETQ. V lost 4 bases, J lost 1 base, and 8 bases lay in between. The CDR3 DNA reads as TGCGCCAGCAGCATCCATGCGAACACTGAAGCTTTCTTT. It specifies CASSIHANTEAFF.

This clonotype appeared many times. This chain links TRBV20-1 with TRBJ2-2; no firm D call. The CDR3 covers 13 residues. Germline V gene sequence: CDR1 DFQATT, CDR2 SNEGSKA (reference sequence). V lost 1 base, J lost 2 bases, and 5 bases lay in between. The CDR3 DNA follows: TGCAGTGCTAGAGTTATAAACACCGGGGAGCTGTTTTTT. It codes for CSARVINTGELFF.

This clonotype was seen a few times. The chain uses TRBV4-3 and TRBJ1-3; D is ambiguous. V dropped 2 bases and J dropped 8 bases, with 13 bases sitting between them. The V gene's germline CDR1 is LGHNA and CDR2 YSLEER. This CDR3 region has 14 residues. The CDR3 DNA reads as TGCGCCAGCAGCCAATCGTCGGGGAGGGACACCATATATTTT. Its protein is CASSQSSGRDTIYF.

In DNA, the CDR3 is TGTGCCAGCAGCACCCTAAGGGACAGGGTCCCCACAGATACGCAGTATTTT. As protein: CASSTLRDRVPTDTQYF. The gene calls are TRBV5-5 and TRBJ2-3, with TRBD1 identical over 9 bases. The length of the CDR3 is 17 residues. The V and J ends lost 4 bases and 2 bases, in that order; junction bases with no gene match: 11. Germline values: CDR1 SGHKS, CDR2 YYEKEE (reference sequence).